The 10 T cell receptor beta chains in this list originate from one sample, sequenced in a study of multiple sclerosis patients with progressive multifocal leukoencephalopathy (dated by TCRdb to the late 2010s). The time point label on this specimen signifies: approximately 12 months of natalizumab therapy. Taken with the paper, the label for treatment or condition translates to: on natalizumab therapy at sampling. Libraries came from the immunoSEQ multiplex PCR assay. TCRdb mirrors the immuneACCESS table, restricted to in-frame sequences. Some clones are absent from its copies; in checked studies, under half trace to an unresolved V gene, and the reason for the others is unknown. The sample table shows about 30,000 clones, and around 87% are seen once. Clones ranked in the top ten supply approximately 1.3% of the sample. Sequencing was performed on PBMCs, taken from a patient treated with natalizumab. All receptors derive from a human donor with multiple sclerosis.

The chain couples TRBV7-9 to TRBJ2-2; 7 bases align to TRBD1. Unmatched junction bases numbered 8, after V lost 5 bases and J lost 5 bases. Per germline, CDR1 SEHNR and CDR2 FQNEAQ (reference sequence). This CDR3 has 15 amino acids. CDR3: CASSLKGGRTGELFF. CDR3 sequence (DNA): TGTGCCAGCAGCCTCAAAGGGGGCAGGACCGGGGAGCTGTTTTTT.

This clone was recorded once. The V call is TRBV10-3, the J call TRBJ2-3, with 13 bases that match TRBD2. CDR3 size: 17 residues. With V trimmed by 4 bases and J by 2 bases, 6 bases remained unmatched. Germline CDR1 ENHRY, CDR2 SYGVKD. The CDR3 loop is CAISGTSGGSSTDTQYF. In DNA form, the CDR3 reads TGTGCCATCAGTGGGACTAGCGGGGGTTCCTCCACAGATACGCAGTATTTT.

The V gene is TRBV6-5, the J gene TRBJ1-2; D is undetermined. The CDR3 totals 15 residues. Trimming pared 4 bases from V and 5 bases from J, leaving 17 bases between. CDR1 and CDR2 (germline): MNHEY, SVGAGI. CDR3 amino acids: CASSSRTGGSYGYTF. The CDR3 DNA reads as TGTGCCAGCAGTTCGCGGACGGGAGGGAGTTATGGCTACACCTTC.

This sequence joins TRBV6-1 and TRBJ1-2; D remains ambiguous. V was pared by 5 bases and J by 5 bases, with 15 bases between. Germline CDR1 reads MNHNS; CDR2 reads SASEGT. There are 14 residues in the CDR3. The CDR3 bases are TGTGCCAGCAGTACCCGTGGCAGCCGGTATGGCTACACCTTC. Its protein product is CASSTRGSRYGYTF.

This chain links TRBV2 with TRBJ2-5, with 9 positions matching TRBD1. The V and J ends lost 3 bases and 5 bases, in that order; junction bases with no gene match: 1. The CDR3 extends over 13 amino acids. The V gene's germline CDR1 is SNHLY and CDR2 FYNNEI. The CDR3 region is CASSDGQGETQYF. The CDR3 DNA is TGTGCCAGCAGTGATGGACAGGGGGAGACCCAGTACTTC.

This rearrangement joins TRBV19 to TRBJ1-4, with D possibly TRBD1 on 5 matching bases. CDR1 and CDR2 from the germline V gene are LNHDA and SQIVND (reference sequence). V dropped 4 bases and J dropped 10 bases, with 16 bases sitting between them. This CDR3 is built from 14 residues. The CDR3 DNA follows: TGTGCCAGTAGTACCCCCGGGGCCCAGAGAAAACTGTTTTTT. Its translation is CASSTPGAQRKLFF. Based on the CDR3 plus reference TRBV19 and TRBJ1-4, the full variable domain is DGGITQSPKYLFRKEGQNVTLSCEQNLNHDAMYWYRQDPGQGLRLIYYSQIVNDFQKGDIAEGYSVSREKKESFPLTVTSAQKNPTAFYLCASSTPGAQRKLFFGSGTQLSVL.

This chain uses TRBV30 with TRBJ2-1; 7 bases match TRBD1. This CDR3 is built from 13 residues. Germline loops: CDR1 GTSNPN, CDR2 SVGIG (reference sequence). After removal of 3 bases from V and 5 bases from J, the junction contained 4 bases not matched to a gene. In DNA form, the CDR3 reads TGTGCCTGGAGGAGGACAGGAGACAATGAGCAGTTCTTC. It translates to CAWRRTGDNEQFF.

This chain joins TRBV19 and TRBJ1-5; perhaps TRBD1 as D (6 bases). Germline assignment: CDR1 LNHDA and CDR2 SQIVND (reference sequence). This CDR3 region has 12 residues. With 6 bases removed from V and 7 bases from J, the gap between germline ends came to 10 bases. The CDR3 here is CASRRRGQPQHF. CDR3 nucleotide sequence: TGTGCCAGTAGAAGGAGGGGGCAGCCCCAGCATTTT.

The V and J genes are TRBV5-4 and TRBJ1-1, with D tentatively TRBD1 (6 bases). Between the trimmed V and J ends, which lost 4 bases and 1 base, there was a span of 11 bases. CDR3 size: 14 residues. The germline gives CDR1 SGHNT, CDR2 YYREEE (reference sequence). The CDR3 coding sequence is TGTGCCAGCAGCGGGGGCGTGGGGAACACTGAAGCTTTCTTT. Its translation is CASSGGVGNTEAFF.

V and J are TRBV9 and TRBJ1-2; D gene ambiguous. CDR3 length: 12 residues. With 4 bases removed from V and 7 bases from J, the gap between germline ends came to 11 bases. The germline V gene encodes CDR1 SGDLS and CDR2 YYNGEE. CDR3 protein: CASSPGPLGYTF. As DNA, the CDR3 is TGTGCCAGCAGCCCCGGGCCTCTTGGCTACACCTTC.